The 14 T cell receptor beta chains reported below all come from one sample, sequenced in a study of regulatory T cells in long-lasting Graves disease. Specified time point: persistent/refractory GD, antithyroid drugs over 5 years with positive TRAb. PBMC RNA was the source of the TCR library. Arm-PCR with iRepertoire HTBI primers amplified the CDR3 regions for these TCR beta libraries. In TCRdb, the multiplex PCR reads were re-called with MiXCR into one record per CDR3 protein. The sample consists of hundreds of thousands of distinct CDR3 sequences, around a fifth of them appearing once. This sample comprised peripheral blood mononuclear cells (PBMCs), obtained when the disease was refractory, from a patient treated with antithyroid drugs. The receptors were gathered from a female donor with Graves disease.

This clonotype was counted many times. This chain uses TRBV20-1 with TRBJ1-2; D remains unclear. Germline values: CDR1 DFQATT, CDR2 SNEGSKA (reference sequence). The CDR3 totals 11 residues. With 0 bases removed from V and 4 bases from J, the gap between germline ends came to 3 bases. The DNA of the CDR3 is TGCAGTGCTAGAGAGGCCTATGGCTACACCTTC. This sequence encodes CSAREAYGYTF.

This chain joins TRBV9 and TRBJ2-7; D not resolved. The CDR3 length is 13 residues. The germline V and J ends were trimmed by 0 bases and 0 bases, with 4 bases remaining between them. Per germline, CDR1 SGDLS and CDR2 YYNGEE. The CDR3 region has the DNA TGTGCCAGCAGCGTAGGGGACTCCTACGAGCAGTACTTC. Translation: CASSVGDSYEQYF.

This clonotype was detected many times. V usage is TRBV5-8 and J usage is TRBJ2-7; D may be TRBD1 or TRBD2 (5 bases each). The ends were cut back, 1 base at V and 6 bases at J, with 8 bases in the middle. CDR1 SGHTS and CDR2 YDEGEE come from the germline V gene. The CDR3 spans 12 residues. CDR3 residues: CASSLWDGEQYF. The CDR3 DNA reads TGTGCCAGCAGCTTGTGGGACGGCGAGCAGTACTTC.

This clonotype showed up just a few times. The rearrangement links TRBV12-5 to TRBJ1-6; possibly TRBD1 for D (6 bases). The ends were cut back, 6 bases at V and 7 bases at J, with 13 bases in the middle. The CDR3 consists of 14 residues. The germline V gene has CDR1 LGHNT and CDR2 FRNRAP. The CDR3 is CASGFTGRNSPLHF. The CDR3 DNA reads as TGTGCTAGTGGCTTTACAGGGCGGAATTCACCCCTCCACTTT.

J is TRBJ2-7 and V is TRBV11-3; D gene ambiguous. This CDR3 has 13 amino acids. CDR1 is SGHNT and CDR2 is YENEEA in the germline V gene. The V end was cut by 6 bases, the J end by 2 bases, with 11 bases between. CDR3 sequence reads: CASRSAWTYEQYF. The CDR3 DNA follows: TGTGCCAGCAGGTCCGCCTGGACCTACGAGCAGTACTTC.

This clonotype was seen a few times. The CDR3 DNA follows: TGTGCCAGCAGTGAAGGGACAGGGGGCTCCTACGAGCAGTACTTC. Protein product: CASSEGTGGSYEQYF. This chain links TRBV6-1 with TRBJ2-7; TRBD1 matches 10 bases. The CDR3 is 15 residues long. The germline V gene encodes CDR1 MNHNS and CDR2 SASEGT. V was pared by 1 base and J by 0 bases, with 0 bases of the junction left unmatched.

This clonotype was picked up a small number of times. V and J are TRBV2 and TRBJ2-2; D not certain. V was pared by 3 bases and J by 6 bases, with 23 bases between. Germline loops: CDR1 SNHLY, CDR2 FYNNEI. CDR3 length: 18 residues. CDR3 in amino acids: CASSEVSTVQLLSGELFF. The CDR3 bases are TGTGCCAGCAGTGAGGTTTCCACTGTTCAATTACTGTCCGGGGAGCTGTTTTTT.

The CDR3 is CASSVAGLSYEQYF. In DNA form, the CDR3 reads TGTGCCAGCAGCGTAGCAGGGCTTTCCTACGAGCAGTACTTC. V usage is TRBV9 and J usage is TRBJ2-7, with a possible D match to TRBD1 (5 bases). From germline, CDR1 is SGDLS and CDR2 YYNGEE. There are 14 residues in the CDR3. V was trimmed by 0 bases and J by 1 base, leaving 8 bases between them.

The V gene is TRBV15, the J gene TRBJ1-5, with D perhaps matching TRBD1 (5 bases). Germline CDR1 reads LNHNV; CDR2 reads YYDKDF (reference sequence). The CDR3 runs 16 residues. The V end was cut by 0 bases, the J end by 0 bases, with 9 bases between. The CDR3 nucleotides read TGTGCCACCAGCAGAGATCGGGGGGGTAGCAATCAGCCCCAGCATTTT. This codes for CATSRDRGGSNQPQHF.

This clonotype was detected only a few times. The chain uses TRBV12-3 or TRBV12-4 and TRBJ1-5, with a possible D match to TRBD1 (6 bases). This CDR3 is 13 amino acids long. Trimming shortened V by 6 bases and J by 7 bases, and 13 bases separated the two germline ends. CDR3 residues: CASRKQGGQPQHF. The CDR3 DNA sequence: TGTGCCAGCAGAAAACAGGGAGGCCAGCCCCAGCATTTT.

This clonotype was seen repeatedly, ten times or more. The rearrangement uses TRBV6-5 and TRBJ1-1; possible D gene TRBD1, 6 bases. V dropped 2 bases and J dropped 4 bases, with 23 bases sitting between them. The CDR3 is 18 amino acids. Germline-derived CDR1 and CDR2 are MNHEY and SVGAGI. CDR3 region: CASSYARRLQGWTTEAFF. The DNA of the CDR3 is TGTGCCAGCAGTTACGCAAGGAGGTTACAGGGATGGACCACTGAAGCTTTCTTT.

This clonotype has just a few counts. CDR3 loop: CASSQDLPGWALQETQYF. The CDR3, as DNA: TGTGCCAGCTCACAGGACCTTCCTGGATGGGCCCTACAAGAGACCCAGTACTTC. The rearrangement joins TRBV18 to TRBJ2-5; unclear D gene. The CDR3 has 18 residues. Germline CDR1 is KGHSH and CDR2 is LQKENI. Deletions cut 4 bases from V and 2 bases from J, with 23 bases between.

In its sample, this clonotype was seen a few times. The chain combines TRBV30 with TRBJ1-5; a possible D gene is TRBD1 (6 bases). The CDR3 covers 13 residues. Deletions cut 5 bases from V and 5 bases from J, with 13 bases between. Per germline, CDR1 GTSNPN and CDR2 SVGIG (reference sequence). CDR3 loop: CAWGVGGDQPQHF. CDR3 DNA sequence: TGTGCCTGGGGGGTAGGGGGAGATCAGCCCCAGCATTTT. Variable domain in full (rest from reference TRBV30 and TRBJ1-5): SQTIHQWPATLVQPVGSPLSLECTVEGTSNPNLYWYRQAAGRGLQLLFYSVGIGQISSEVPQNLSASRPQDRQFILSSKKLLLSDSGFYLCAWGVGGDQPQHFGDGTRLSIL.

This clonotype was found a few times. This chain uses TRBV30 with TRBJ1-1, with D uncertain. Per the germline V gene, CDR1 is GTSNPN and CDR2 is SVGIG (reference sequence). Between the trimmed V and J ends, which lost 2 bases and 0 bases, there was a span of 7 bases. The CDR3 has 13 residues. The CDR3 spells CAWSRAVNTEAFF. CDR3 in DNA: TGTGCCTGGAGTAGGGCCGTGAACACTGAAGCTTTCTTT.